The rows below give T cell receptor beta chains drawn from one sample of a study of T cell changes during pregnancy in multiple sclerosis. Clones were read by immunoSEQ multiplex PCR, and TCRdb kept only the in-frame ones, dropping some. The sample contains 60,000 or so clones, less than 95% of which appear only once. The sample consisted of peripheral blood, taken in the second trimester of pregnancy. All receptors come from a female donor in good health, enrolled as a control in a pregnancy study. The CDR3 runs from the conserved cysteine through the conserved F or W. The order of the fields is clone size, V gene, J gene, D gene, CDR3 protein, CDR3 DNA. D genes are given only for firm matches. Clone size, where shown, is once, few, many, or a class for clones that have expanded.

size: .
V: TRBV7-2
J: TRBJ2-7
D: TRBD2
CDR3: CASSGLAGVDEQYF
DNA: TGTGCCAGCAGCGGACTAGCGGGAGTGGACGAGCAGTACTTC

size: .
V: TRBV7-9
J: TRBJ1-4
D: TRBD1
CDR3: CASSPQGRFEKLFF
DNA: TGTGCCAGCAGCCCACAGGGGCGATTTGAAAAACTGTTTTTT

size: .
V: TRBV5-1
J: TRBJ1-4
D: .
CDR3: CASSLGQVNEKLFF
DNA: TGCGCCAGCAGCTTGGGGCAGGTTAATGAAAAACTGTTTTTT

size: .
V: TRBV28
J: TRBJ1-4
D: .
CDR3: CASSVSHRELFF
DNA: TGTGCCAGCAGCGTATCCCACAGGGAATTGTTTTTT

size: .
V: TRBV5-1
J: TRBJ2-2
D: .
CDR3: CASSYAVTDTGELFF
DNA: TGCGCCAGCAGCTACGCCGTGACAGACACCGGGGAGCTGTTTTTT

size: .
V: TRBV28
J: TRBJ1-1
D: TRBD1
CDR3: CASREGTGGRAFF
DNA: TGTGCCAGCAGGGAGGGGACAGGGGGACGAGCTTTCTTT

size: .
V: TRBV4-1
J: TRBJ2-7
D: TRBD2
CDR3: CASSQDSGLAGGTYEQYF
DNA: TGCGCCAGCAGCCAAGATTCCGGACTAGCGGGAGGAACCTACGAGCAGTACTTC

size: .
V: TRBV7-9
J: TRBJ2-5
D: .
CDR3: CASSLQDLGYF
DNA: TGTGCCAGCAGCTTACAGGATCTGGGGTACTTC

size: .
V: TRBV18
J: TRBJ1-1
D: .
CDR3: CASSPGQLNTEAFF
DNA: TGTGCCAGCTCACCAGGACAGCTGAACACTGAAGCTTTCTTT

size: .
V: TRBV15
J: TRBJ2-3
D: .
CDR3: CATSRERQGTQYF
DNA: TGTGCCACCAGCAGAGAAAGGCAGGGAACGCAGTATTTT

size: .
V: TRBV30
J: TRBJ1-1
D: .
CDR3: CAWSVLRMDTEAFF
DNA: TGTGCCTGGAGTGTACTGCGGATGGACACTGAAGCTTTCTTT

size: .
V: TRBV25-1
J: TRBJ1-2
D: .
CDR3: CASSPPGDYGYTF
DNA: TGTGCCAGCAGTCCCCCGGGGGACTATGGCTACACCTTC

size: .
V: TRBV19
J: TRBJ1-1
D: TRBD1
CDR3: CASSDYRGGENTEAFF
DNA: TGTGCCAGTAGTGACTACAGGGGGGGTGAGAACACTGAAGCTTTCTTT

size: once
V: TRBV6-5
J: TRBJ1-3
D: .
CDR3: CASSYREGSGNTIYF
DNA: TGTGCCAGCAGTTACAGGGAGGGGAGTGGAAACACCATATATTTT

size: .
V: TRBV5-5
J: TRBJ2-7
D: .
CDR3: CASGGRLANWYEQYF
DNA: TGTGCCAGCGGAGGTCGTCTAGCGAATTGGTACGAGCAGTACTTC

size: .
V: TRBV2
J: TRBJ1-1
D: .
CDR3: CASSEGGQNTEAFF
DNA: TGTGCCAGCAGTGAGGGGGGGCAGAACACTGAAGCTTTCTTT

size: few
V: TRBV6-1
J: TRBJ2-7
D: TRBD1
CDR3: CASSAGTGGSYEQYF
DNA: TGTGCCAGCAGCGCCGGGACAGGGGGATCCTACGAGCAGTACTTC

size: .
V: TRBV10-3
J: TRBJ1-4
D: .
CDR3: CAISEGGGNEKLFF
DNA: TGTGCCATCAGTGAGGGGGGGGGCAATGAAAAACTGTTTTTT

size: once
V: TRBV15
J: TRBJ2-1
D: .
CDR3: CATSFRRNYNEQFF
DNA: TGTGCCACTAGCTTTCGGAGAAACTACAATGAGCAGTTCTTC

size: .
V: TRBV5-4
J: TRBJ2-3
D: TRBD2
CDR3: CASSPPGLAGGQDTQYF
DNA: TGTGCCAGCAGCCCACCAGGACTAGCGGGGGGGCAAGATACGCAGTATTTT

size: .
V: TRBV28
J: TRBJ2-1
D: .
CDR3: CASSFRGPEQFF
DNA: TGTGCCAGCAGTTTTCGAGGGCCTGAGCAGTTCTTC

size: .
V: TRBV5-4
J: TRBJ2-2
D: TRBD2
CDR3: CASSTGLAGGPTGELFF
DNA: TGTGCCAGCAGCACCGGACTAGCGGGGGGGCCCACCGGGGAGCTGTTTTTT

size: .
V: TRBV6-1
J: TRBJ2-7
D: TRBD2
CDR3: CASRGTSSYEQYF
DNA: TGTGCCAGCAGGGGGACTAGCTCCTACGAGCAGTACTTC

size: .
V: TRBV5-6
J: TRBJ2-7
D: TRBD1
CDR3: CASSEPGTGGSSYEQYF
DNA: TGTGCCAGCAGCGAACCCGGGACAGGGGGTTCTTCCTACGAGCAGTACTTC

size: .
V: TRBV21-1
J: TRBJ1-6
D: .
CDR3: CASSKDVNGDSPLHF
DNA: TGTGCCAGCAGCAAAGATGTGAACGGGGATTCACCCCTCCACTTT

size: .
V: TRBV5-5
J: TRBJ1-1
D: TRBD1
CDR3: CASSYTGTGPGTEAFF
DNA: TGTGCCAGCAGCTACACCGGGACAGGGCCGGGCACTGAAGCTTTCTTT

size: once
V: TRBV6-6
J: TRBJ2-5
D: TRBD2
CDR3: CASSPPGREETQYF
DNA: TGTGCCAGCAGTCCGCCCGGGAGGGAAGAGACCCAGTACTTC

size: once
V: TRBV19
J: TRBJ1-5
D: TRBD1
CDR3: CASSIGQGGSSAQHF
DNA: TGTGCCAGTAGTATCGGACAGGGGGGCTCGTCAGCCCAGCATTTT

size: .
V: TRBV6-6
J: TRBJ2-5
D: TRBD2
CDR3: CASSYTGGTQYF
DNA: TGTGCCAGCAGTTACACGGGAGGGACCCAGTACTTC

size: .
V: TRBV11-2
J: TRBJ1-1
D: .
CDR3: CASSPVGQTNTEAFF
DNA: TGTGCCAGCAGCCCCGTAGGCCAGACAAACACTGAAGCTTTCTTT

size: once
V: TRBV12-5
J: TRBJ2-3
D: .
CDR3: CASGLTGSTDTQYF
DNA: TGTGCTAGTGGCCTGACAGGCAGCACAGATACGCAGTATTTT

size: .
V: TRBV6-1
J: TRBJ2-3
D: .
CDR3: CASSEYPDSSDTQYF
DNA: TGTGCCAGCAGTGAATACCCCGACAGTTCAGATACGCAGTATTTT

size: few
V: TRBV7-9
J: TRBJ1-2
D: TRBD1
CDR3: CASSLPKKTGRYGYTF
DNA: TGTGCCAGCAGCTTACCCAAAAAGACAGGGCGCTATGGCTACACCTTC

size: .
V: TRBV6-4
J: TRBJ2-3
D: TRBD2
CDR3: CASSDRASSGGGTDTQYF
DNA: TGTGCCAGCAGTGACAGAGCATCTAGCGGGGGGGGCACAGATACGCAGTATTTT

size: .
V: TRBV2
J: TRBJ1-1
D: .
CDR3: CASSTGLTEAFF
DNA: TGTGCCAGCAGTACAGGGCTCACTGAAGCTTTCTTT

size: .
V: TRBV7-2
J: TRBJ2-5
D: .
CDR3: CASSPAVPETQYF
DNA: TGTGCCAGCAGCCCCGCGGTACCGGAGACCCAGTACTTC

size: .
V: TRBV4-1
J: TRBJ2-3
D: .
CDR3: CASSQRTTDTDTQYF
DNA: TGCGCCAGCAGCCAGAGGACTACCGACACAGATACGCAGTATTTT

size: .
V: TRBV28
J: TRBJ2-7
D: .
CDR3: CASSLGGGRYEQYF
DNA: TGTGCCAGCAGTTTAGGGGGCGGGAGATACGAGCAGTACTTC

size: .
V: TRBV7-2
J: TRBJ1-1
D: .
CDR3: CASSLSNQGNTEAFF
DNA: TGTGCCAGCAGCTTATCGAATCAGGGAAACACTGAAGCTTTCTTT

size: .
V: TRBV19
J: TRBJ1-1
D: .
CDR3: CASTILGGRESTEAFF
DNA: TGTGCCAGTACCATCCTTGGGGGCAGGGAATCCACTGAAGCTTTCTTT

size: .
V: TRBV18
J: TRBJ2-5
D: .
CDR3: CASSPEGTQYF
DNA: TGTGCCAGCTCACCAGAGGGGACCCAGTACTTC

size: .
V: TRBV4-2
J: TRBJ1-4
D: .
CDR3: CASSQEQGPINEKLFF
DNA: TGTGCCAGCAGCCAAGAACAGGGACCGATTAATGAAAAACTGTTTTTT

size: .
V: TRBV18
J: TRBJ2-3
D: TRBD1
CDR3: CASSPSRTGEPEKTDTQYF
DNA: TGTGCCAGCTCACCCTCCAGGACAGGGGAGCCAGAGAAAACAGATACGCAGTATTTT

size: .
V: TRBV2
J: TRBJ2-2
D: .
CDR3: CASSKDLNTGELFF
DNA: TGTGCCAGCAGCAAGGACTTAAACACCGGGGAGCTGTTTTTT

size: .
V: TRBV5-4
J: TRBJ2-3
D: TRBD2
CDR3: CASSLSGRTDTQYF
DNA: TGTGCCAGCAGCTTGAGCGGGAGGACAGATACGCAGTATTTT

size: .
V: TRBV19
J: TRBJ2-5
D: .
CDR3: CASSVRIQETQYF
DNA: TGTGCCAGTAGTGTTAGAATCCAAGAGACCCAGTACTTC

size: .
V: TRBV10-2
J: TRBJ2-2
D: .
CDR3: CASSDRQEGELFF
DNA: TGCGCCAGCAGTGACAGGCAAGAGGGGGAGCTGTTTTTT

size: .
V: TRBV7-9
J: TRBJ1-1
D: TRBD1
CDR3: CASSLSTIRQGREAFF
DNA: TGTGCCAGCAGCTTATCTACAATTCGACAGGGACGAGAAGCTTTCTTT

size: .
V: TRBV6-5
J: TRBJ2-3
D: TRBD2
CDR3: CASSYIRGGTDTQYF
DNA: TGTGCCAGCAGTTACATTCGGGGGGGCACAGATACGCAGTATTTT

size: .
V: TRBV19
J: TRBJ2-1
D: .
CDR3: CASTPAVWEYNEQFF
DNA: TGTGCCAGTACCCCCGCGGTATGGGAGTACAATGAGCAGTTCTTC

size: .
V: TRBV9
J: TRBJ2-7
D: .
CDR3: CASSVASGGYEQYF
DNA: TGTGCCAGCAGCGTAGCGAGCGGAGGATACGAGCAGTACTTC